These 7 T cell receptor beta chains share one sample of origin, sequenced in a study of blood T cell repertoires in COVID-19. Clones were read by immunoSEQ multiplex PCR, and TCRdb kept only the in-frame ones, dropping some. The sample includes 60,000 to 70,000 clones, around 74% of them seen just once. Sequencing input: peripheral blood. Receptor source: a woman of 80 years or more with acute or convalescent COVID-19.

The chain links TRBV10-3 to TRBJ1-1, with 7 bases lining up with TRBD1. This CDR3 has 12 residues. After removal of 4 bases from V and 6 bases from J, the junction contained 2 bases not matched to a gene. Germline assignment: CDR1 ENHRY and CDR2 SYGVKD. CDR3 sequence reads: CAISGQGAEAFF. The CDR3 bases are TGTGCCATCAGTGGACAGGGTGCTGAAGCTTTCTTT.

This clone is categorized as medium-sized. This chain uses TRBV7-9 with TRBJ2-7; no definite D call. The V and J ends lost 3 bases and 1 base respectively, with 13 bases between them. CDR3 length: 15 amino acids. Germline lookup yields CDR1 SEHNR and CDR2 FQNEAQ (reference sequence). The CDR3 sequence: CASSFPDAGSYEQYF. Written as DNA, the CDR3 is TGTGCCAGCAGCTTCCCCGATGCCGGGTCCTACGAGCAGTACTTC. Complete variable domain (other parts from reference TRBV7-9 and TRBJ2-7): DTGVSQNPRHKITKRGQNVTFRCDPISEHNRLYWYRQTLGQGPEFLTYFQNEAQLEKSRLLSDRFSAERPKGSFSTLEIQRTEQGDSAMYLCASSFPDAGSYEQYFGPGTRLTVT.

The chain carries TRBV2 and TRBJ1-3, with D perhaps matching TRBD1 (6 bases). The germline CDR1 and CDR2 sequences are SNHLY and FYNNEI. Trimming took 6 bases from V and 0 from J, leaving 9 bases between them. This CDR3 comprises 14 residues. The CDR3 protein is CASRTGYSGNTIYF. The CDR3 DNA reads TGTGCCAGCAGGACAGGCTACTCTGGAAACACCATATATTTT.

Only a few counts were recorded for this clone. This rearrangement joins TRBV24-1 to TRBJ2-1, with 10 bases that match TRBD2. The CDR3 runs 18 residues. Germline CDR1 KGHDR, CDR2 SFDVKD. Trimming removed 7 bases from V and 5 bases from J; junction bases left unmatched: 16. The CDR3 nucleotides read TGTGCCACCAGCAAGCGGGAGGGCGGTACCATCAACAACAATGAGCAGTTCTTC. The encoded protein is CATSKREGGTINNNEQFF.

In DNA form, the CDR3 reads TGTGCCAGCAGCTTCCATTCTACTAGCGGAAGTCCTGAGGAGCAGTACTTC. Amino acid sequence: CASSFHSTSGSPEEQYF. The chain links TRBV7-2 to TRBJ2-7; 8 nucleotides line up with TRBD2. Germline V gene data show CDR1 as SGHTA and CDR2 as FQGNSA. This CDR3 has 17 amino acids. With 3 bases clipped from V and 7 bases from J, the junction kept 17 bases outside the gene matches. The full variable domain, completed using reference TRBV7-2 and TRBJ2-7, is GAGVSQSPSNKVTEKGKDVELRCDPISGHTALYWYRQSLGQGLEFLIYFQGNSAPDKSGLPSDRFSAERTGGSVSTLTIQRTQQEDSAVYLCASSFHSTSGSPEEQYFGPGTRLTVT.

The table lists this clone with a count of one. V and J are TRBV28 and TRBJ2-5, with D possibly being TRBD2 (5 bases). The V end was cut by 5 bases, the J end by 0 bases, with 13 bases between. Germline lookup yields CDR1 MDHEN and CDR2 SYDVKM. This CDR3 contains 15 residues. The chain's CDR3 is CASSISTDYQETQYF. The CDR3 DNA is TGTGCCAGCAGTATCTCGACGGACTACCAAGAGACCCAGTACTTC. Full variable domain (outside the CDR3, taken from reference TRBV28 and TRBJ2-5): DVKVTQSSRYLVKRTGEKVFLECVQDMDHENMFWYRQDPGLGLRLIYFSYDVKMKEKGDIPEGYSVSREKKERFSLILESASTNQTSMYLCASSISTDYQETQYFGPGTRLLVL.

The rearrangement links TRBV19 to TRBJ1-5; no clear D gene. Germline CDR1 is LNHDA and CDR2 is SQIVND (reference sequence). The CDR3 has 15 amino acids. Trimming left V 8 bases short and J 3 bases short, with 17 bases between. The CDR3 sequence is CASSLRAATNQPQHF. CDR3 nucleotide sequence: TGTGCCAGTTCGTTGCGGGCCGCTACCAATCAGCCCCAGCATTTT.